A single sample is the source of the 20 T cell receptor beta chains below, sequenced in a study of monozygotic twins with inflammatory bowel disease. No DNA is given; TCRdb re-called the 5' RACE reads and lists each CDR3 protein once. The sample spans over 100,000 distinct CDR3 sequences; the ten largest clones claim 9.5% to 15%. Sequenced input: blood. The receptors here all came from a human donor with ulcerative colitis or Crohn's disease, or a healthy co-twin of an affected twin (not recorded which).

The genes are TRBV5-1 and TRBJ2-6. The CDR3 sequence is 17 residues long. CDR1 and CDR2 (germline): SGHRS, YFSETQ. The CDR3 region is CASSLDVSPLGANVLTF. The complete variable domain, with remaining parts taken from reference TRBV5-1 and TRBJ2-6, reads KAGVTQTPRYLIKTRGQQVTLSCSPISGHRSVSWYQQTPGQGLQFLFEYFSETQRNKGNFPGRFSGRQFSNSRSEMNVSTLELGDSALYLCASSLDVSPLGANVLTFGAGSRLTVL.

This chain joins TRBV20-1 and TRBJ2-7; TCRdb selects TRBD2, and the lack of DNA leaves this call unchecked. Germline V gene sequence: CDR1 DFQATT, CDR2 SNEGSKA (reference sequence). There are 15 residues in the CDR3. Here the CDR3 reads CSASRLAGVGYEQYF.

This sequence joins TRBV18 and TRBJ2-1; TCRdb designates TRBD2, a call that cannot be tested without DNA. This CDR3 has 14 residues. Germline CDR1 reads KGHSH; CDR2 reads LQKENI. This CDR3 is CASSPRTLDNEQFF.

V is TRBV5-5 and J is TRBJ2-1. From germline, CDR1 is SGHKS and CDR2 YYEKEE (reference sequence). This CDR3 has 15 amino acids. This CDR3 reads CASSLAGQSYNEQFF. Full variable domain (outside the CDR3, taken from reference TRBV5-5 and TRBJ2-1): DAGVTQSPTHLIKTRGQQVTLRCSPISGHKSVSWYQQVLGQGPQFIFQYYEKEERGRGNFPDRFSARQFPNYSSELNVNALLLGDSALYLCASSLAGQSYNEQFFGPGTRLTVL.

The genes are TRBV5-6 and TRBJ2-1; absent DNA, TCRdb's TRBD2 call cannot be checked. Germline assignment: CDR1 SGHDT and CDR2 YYEEEE. The CDR3 is 15 residues long. The CDR3 loop is CASSEVPSSDNEQFF.

The rearrangement links TRBV7-9 to TRBJ2-5; TCRdb lists TRBD2, though no DNA is available to test this call. Germline-derived CDR1 and CDR2 are SEHNR and FQNEAQ (reference sequence). There are 14 residues in the CDR3. CDR3 sequence: CASNLRSGRETQYF.

The V call is TRBV28, the J call TRBJ1-5. Germline assignment: CDR1 MDHEN and CDR2 SYDVKM. This CDR3 region has 14 residues. The CDR3 here is CASTSFIGNQPQHF.

CDR3 region: CASSPGDIQYF. The V gene is TRBV18, the J gene TRBJ2-4; TCRdb proposes TRBD1, but this gene call is untestable without DNA. Germline CDR1 is KGHSH and CDR2 is LQKENI. CDR3 length: 11 residues.

The rearrangement links TRBV6-5 to TRBJ2-5; TCRdb returns TRBD1, unconfirmable since there is no DNA. The CDR3 length is 15 residues. The germline V gene encodes CDR1 MNHEY and CDR2 SVGAGI. CDR3: CASSYSGQGGETQYF.

J is TRBJ2-2 and V is TRBV7-2; no DNA is available, so the TRBD1 call from TCRdb remains unchecked. This CDR3 has 15 residues. CDR1 is SGHTA and CDR2 is FQGNSA in the germline V gene. The CDR3 spells CASSASTGNTGELFF.

This chain uses TRBV7-9 with TRBJ1-1; TCRdb's D gene call, TRBD1, goes unchecked for lack of DNA. The germline V gene encodes CDR1 SEHNR and CDR2 FQNEAQ (reference sequence). CDR3 length: 13 residues. CDR3 amino acids: CASSLTGHTEAFF.

V and J are TRBV5-1 and TRBJ1-2. CDR1 is SGHRS and CDR2 is YFSETQ in the germline V gene. The CDR3 covers 14 residues. The CDR3 sequence: CASSWAGSTEGYTF.

V is TRBV20-1 and J is TRBJ2-3; TCRdb's D gene call, TRBD1, goes unchecked for lack of DNA. This CDR3 contains 15 residues. Germline lookup yields CDR1 DFQATT and CDR2 SNEGSKA (reference sequence). CDR3 sequence reads: CSAPRGGISADTQYF.

This chain uses TRBV5-1 with TRBJ2-7. This CDR3 spans 12 amino acids. Germline V gives CDR1 SGHRS, CDR2 YFSETQ. This CDR3 reads CASSSEGAGQYF.

Here the CDR3 reads CASSGVSGNTIYF. V is TRBV12-3 or TRBV12-4 and J is TRBJ1-3. The CDR3 runs 13 residues.

The rearrangement uses TRBV3-1 and TRBJ1-1; TCRdb names TRBD1, which stays unverified in the absence of DNA. The germline CDR1 and CDR2 sequences are LGHDT and YNNKEL (reference sequence). CDR3 length: 15 amino acids. CDR3 in amino acids: CASSQGGKGGTEAFF.

The chain recombines TRBV5-6 with TRBJ2-1; the D call from TCRdb, TRBD1, cannot be confirmed without DNA. Germline values: CDR1 SGHDT, CDR2 YYEEEE. The CDR3 has 14 amino acids. This CDR3 reads CASSEQGAGNEQFF.

The chain combines TRBV3-1 with TRBJ2-3; TCRdb lists TRBD1, though no DNA is available to test this call. The CDR3 contains 16 residues. The germline gives CDR1 LGHDT, CDR2 YNNKEL (reference sequence). CDR3 sequence reads: CASSPPSGYGTDTQYF.

The rearrangement uses TRBV7-2 and TRBJ2-2. CDR3 length: 14 residues. CDR1 is SGHTA and CDR2 is FQGNSA in the germline V gene. The CDR3 sequence is CASSLAYSPEELFF. Full variable domain (missing parts from reference TRBV7-2 and TRBJ2-2): GAGVSQSPSNKVTEKGKDVELRCDPISGHTALYWYRQSLGQGLEFLIYFQGNSAPDKSGLPSDRFSAERTGGSVSTLTIQRTQQEDSAVYLCASSLAYSPEELFFGEGSRLTVL.

The chain carries TRBV7-9 and TRBJ2-5; without DNA, the TCRdb call of TRBD2 cannot be checked. There are 13 residues in the CDR3. In germline, CDR1 is SEHNR, CDR2 FQNEAQ (reference sequence). The CDR3 protein is CASRLVTGETQYF. Variable domain in full (rest from reference TRBV7-9 and TRBJ2-5): DTGVSQNPRHKITKRGQNVTFRCDPISEHNRLYWYRQTLGQGPEFLTYFQNEAQLEKSRLLSDRFSAERPKGSFSTLEIQRTEQGDSAMYLCASRLVTGETQYFGPGTRLLVL.